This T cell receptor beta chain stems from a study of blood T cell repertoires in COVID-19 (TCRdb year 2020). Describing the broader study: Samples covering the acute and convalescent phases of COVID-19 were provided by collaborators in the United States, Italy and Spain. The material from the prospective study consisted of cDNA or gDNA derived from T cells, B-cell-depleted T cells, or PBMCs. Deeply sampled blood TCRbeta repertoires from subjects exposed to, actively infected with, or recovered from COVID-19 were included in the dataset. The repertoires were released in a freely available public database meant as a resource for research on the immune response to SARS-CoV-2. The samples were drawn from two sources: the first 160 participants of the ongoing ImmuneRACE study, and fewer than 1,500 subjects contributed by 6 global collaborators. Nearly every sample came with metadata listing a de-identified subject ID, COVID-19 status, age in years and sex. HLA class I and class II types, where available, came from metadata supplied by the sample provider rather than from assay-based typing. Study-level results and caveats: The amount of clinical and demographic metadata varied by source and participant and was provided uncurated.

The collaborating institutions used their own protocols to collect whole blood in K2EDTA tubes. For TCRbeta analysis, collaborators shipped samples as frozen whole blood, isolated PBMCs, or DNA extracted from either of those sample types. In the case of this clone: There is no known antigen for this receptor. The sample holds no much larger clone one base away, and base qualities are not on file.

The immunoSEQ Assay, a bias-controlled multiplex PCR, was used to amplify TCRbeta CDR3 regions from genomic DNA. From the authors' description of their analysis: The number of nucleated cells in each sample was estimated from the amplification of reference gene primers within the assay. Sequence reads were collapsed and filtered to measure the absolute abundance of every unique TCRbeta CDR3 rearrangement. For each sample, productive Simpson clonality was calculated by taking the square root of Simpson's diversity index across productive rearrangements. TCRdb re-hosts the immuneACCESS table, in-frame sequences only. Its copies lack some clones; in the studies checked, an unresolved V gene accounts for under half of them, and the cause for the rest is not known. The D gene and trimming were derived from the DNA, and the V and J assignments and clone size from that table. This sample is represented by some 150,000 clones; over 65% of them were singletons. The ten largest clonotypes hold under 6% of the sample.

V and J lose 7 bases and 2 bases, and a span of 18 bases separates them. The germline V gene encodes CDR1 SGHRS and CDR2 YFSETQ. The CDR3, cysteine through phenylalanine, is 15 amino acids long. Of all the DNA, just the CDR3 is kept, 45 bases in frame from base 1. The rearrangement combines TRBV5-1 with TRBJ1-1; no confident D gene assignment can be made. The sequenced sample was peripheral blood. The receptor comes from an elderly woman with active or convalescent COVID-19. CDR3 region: CASHPGEQRNTEAFF. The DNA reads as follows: TGCGCCAGCCACCCCGGGGAGCAGAGAAACACTGAAGCTTTCTTT.